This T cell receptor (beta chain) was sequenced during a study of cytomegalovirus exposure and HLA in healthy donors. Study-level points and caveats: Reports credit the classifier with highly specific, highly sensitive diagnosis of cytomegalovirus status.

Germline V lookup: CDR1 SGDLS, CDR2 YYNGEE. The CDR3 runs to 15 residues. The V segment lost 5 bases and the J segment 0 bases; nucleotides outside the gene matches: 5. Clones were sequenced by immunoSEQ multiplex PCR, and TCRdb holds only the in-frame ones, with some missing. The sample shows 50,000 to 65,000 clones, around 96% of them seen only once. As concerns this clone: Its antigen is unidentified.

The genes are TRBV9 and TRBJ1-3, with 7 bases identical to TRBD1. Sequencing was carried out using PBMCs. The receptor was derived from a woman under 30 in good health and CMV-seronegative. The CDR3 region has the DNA TGTGCCAGCAGTGTTACAGGGGTCTCTGGAAACACCATATATTTT. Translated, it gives CASSVTGVSGNTIYF. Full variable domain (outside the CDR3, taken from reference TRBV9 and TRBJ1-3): DSGVTQTPKHLITATGQRVTLRCSPRSGDLSVYWYQQSLDQGLQFLIQYYNGEERAKGNILERFSAQQFPDLHSELNLSSLELGDSALYFCASSVTGVSGNTIYFGEGSWLTVV.